Presented here are 16 T cell receptor beta chains from one specimen sequenced in a study of PD-L1 blockade in urothelial cancer. Clones were read by immunoSEQ multiplex PCR, and TCRdb kept only the in-frame ones, dropping some. The sample shows about 43,000 clones, 88% of them seen only once. Sequences were derived from PBMCs, sampled around atezolizumab (anti-PD-L1) treatment. The receptors come from a woman aged 60-75 years with urothelial cancer.

The chain recombines TRBV2 with TRBJ1-1, with D perhaps matching TRBD1 (5 bases). V shed 6 bases and J shed 1 base, with 9 bases lying between them. This CDR3 region has 13 residues. Germline loops: CDR1 SNHLY, CDR2 FYNNEI. The CDR3 nucleotides are TGTGCCAGCAGCTACGACAGGAACACTGAAGCTTTCTTT. It yields the protein CASSYDRNTEAFF. Full variable domain (remainder filled in from reference TRBV2 and TRBJ1-1): EPEVTQTPSHQVTQMGQEVILRCVPISNHLYFYWYRQILGQKVEFLVSFYNNEISEKSEIFDDQFSVERPDGSNFTLKIRSTKLEDSAMYFCASSYDRNTEAFFGQGTRLTVV.

This sequence joins TRBV19 and TRBJ2-7; 8 bases map to TRBD2. This CDR3 has 14 residues. Germline V gene data show CDR1 as LNHDA and CDR2 as SQIVND (reference sequence). The V gene end was trimmed by 2 bases and the J gene end by 6 bases; junction bases not matched to a gene: 6. In nucleotides, the CDR3 is TGTGCCAGTAGTATAATGGCGGGAGGCGGCGAGCAGTACTTC. It translates to CASSIMAGGGEQYF.

CDR3 loop: CASSLPTDSEQYF. In nucleotides, the CDR3 is TGTGCCAGCAGTTTGCCCACCGATTCCGAGCAGTACTTC. The rearrangement uses TRBV6-6 and TRBJ2-5; D is uncertain. TRBJ2-7 matches the DNA end more closely, so the J call is doubtful. Germline V gene sequence: CDR1 MNHNY, CDR2 SVGAGI (reference sequence). The CDR3 loop spans 13 amino acids.

This clone came up once. For the CDR3, the DNA is TGCGCCAGCAGCCTCGGGTATTTAGCGGGAGTCGGTACCGGGGAGCTGTTTTTT. Translated: CASSLGYLAGVGTGELFF. The chain is built from TRBV4-3 and TRBJ2-2; 9 bases match TRBD2. The germline CDR1 and CDR2 sequences are LGHNA and YSLEER. The CDR3 extends over 18 amino acids. J lost 5 bases, V lost 4 bases, and 14 bases had no gene match.

The chain combines TRBV18 with TRBJ2-1; TRBD2 might be the D (5 bases). The CDR3 totals 15 residues. CDR1 is KGHSH, CDR2 LQKENI, per germline. The germline V and J ends were trimmed by 2 bases and 8 bases, with 16 bases remaining between them. The CDR3 region has the DNA TGTGCCAGCTCACCATCACTAGAGCCCGCAGATGAGCAGTTCTTC. Translating gives CASSPSLEPADEQFF.

CDR3 sequence: CSAQGNEQFF. Here the CDR3 DNA reads TGCAGTGCCCAGGGGAATGAGCAGTTCTTC. The J gene is TRBJ2-1, the V gene TRBV20-1; D may be TRBD1 (6 bases). V was trimmed by 6 bases and J by 7 bases, leaving 7 bases between them. Germline lookup yields CDR1 DFQATT and CDR2 SNEGSKA (reference sequence). This CDR3 comprises 10 residues.

The V call is TRBV19, the J call TRBJ2-1, with 10 bases identical to TRBD2. This CDR3 is 13 amino acids long. CDR1 is LNHDA, CDR2 SQIVND, per germline (reference sequence). V shed 8 bases, J shed 9 bases, and the junction held 7 bases outside the gene matches. DNA of the CDR3: TGTGCCAGTGTAAGCGGGAGGGTTGGTGAGCAGTTCTTC. Encoded protein: CASVSGRVGEQFF.

The V gene is TRBV2, the J gene TRBJ2-1, with TRBD2 identical over 16 bases. The junction had 6 bases not matched to a gene; V was cut back by 3 bases and J by 4 bases. This CDR3 spans 18 amino acids. Germline V lookup: CDR1 SNHLY, CDR2 FYNNEI. DNA of the CDR3: TGTGCCAGCAGTGAGGGACTAGCGGGAGGGCCACATTACAATGAGCAGTTCTTC. Its protein product is CASSEGLAGGPHYNEQFF.

The chain joins TRBV18 to TRBJ1-5; TRBD1 agrees at 12 bases. This CDR3 region has 16 residues. Losses at the gene ends were 3 bases for V and 5 bases for J; bases not matched to a gene: 5. Germline V gene lookup returns CDR1 KGHSH and CDR2 LQKENI. The CDR3 reads CASSPGTGGSHQPQHF. CDR3 coding DNA: TGTGCCAGCTCACCGGGGACAGGGGGCTCCCATCAGCCCCAGCATTTT.

This rearrangement joins TRBV10-3 to TRBJ1-5, with TRBD1 matching 10 bases. The trim removed 6 bases at V and 7 bases at J, leaving 6 bases unmatched. The CDR3 loop spans 14 amino acids. CDR1 ENHRY and CDR2 SYGVKD come from the germline V gene. The CDR3 region is CAIRGGTGEQPQHF. The CDR3 nucleotides are TGTGCCATCAGAGGGGGGACAGGGGAGCAGCCCCAGCATTTT.

This clone appeared a few times. V gene TRBV7-3 combines with J gene TRBJ1-3; D perhaps matches TRBD1 (6 bases). Trimming left V 0 bases short and J 0 bases short, with 6 bases between. The CDR3 contains 15 residues. Germline assignment: CDR1 SGHTA and CDR2 FQGTGA. CDR3 in DNA: TGTGCCAGCAGCTTAACGGGGGCCTCTGGAAACACCATATATTTT. Its protein product is CASSLTGASGNTIYF.

On this clone: Other DNA sequences in this sample translate to the same CDR3. This chain joins TRBV6-5 and TRBJ1-2; tentatively, D is TRBD1 (5 bases). CDR1 MNHEY and CDR2 SVGAGI come from the germline V gene. The ends were cut back, 2 bases at V and 4 bases at J, with 8 bases in the middle. The CDR3 totals 13 residues. The DNA of the CDR3 is TGTGCCAGCAGTTACCGCGGGGGCTATGGCTACACCTTC. Its translation is CASSYRGGYGYTF.

The chain joins TRBV4-3 to TRBJ2-7; the match to TRBD1 covers 10 bases. The CDR3 extends over 16 amino acids. Germline values: CDR1 LGHNA, CDR2 YSLEER. With 0 bases clipped from V and 5 bases from J, the junction kept 7 bases outside the gene matches. The CDR3, as DNA: TGCGCCAGCAGCCAAGATTTGGGACAGGGGAAAAACGAGCAGTACTTC. As protein: CASSQDLGQGKNEQYF.

J is TRBJ2-3 and V is TRBV4-1; tentative D call: TRBD1 (6 bases). From germline, CDR1 is MGHRA and CDR2 YSYEKL. The CDR3 loop spans 16 amino acids. Trimming pared 0 bases from V and 9 bases from J, leaving 19 bases between. The CDR3 sequence: CASSQEVTRGTLTQYF. The CDR3 region has the DNA TGCGCCAGCAGCCAAGAAGTAACTAGGGGGACCCTCACGCAGTATTTT.

The rearrangement joins TRBV5-1 to TRBJ2-2; 10 positions agree with TRBD1. Germline CDR1 is SGHRS and CDR2 is YFSETQ. The CDR3 totals 15 residues. J gave up 6 bases and V 4 bases, and 6 bases lay outside the gene matches. CDR3: CASSPGQGFSGELFF. The CDR3 DNA follows: TGCGCCAGCAGCCCGGGACAGGGGTTTTCCGGGGAGCTGTTTTTT.

This sequence joins TRBV19 and TRBJ1-5; D possibly corresponds to TRBD1 (5 bases). The V end was cut by 7 bases, the J end by 9 bases, with 19 bases between. Germline CDR1 reads LNHDA; CDR2 reads SQIVND (reference sequence). This CDR3 region has 14 residues. CDR3 sequence reads: CASTTDGGPVPQHF. CDR3 sequence (DNA): TGTGCCAGTACCACGGACGGGGGTCCCGTGCCCCAGCATTTT.